The next 8 T cell receptor beta chains were all read from a single sample in a study of response to subunit inactivated influenza vaccine. TCRdb re-called the RT-PCR reads through MiXCR, storing one row per CDR3 protein. The sample has about 520,000 distinct CDR3 sequences; roughly 25% are singletons. The sample consisted of CD4+ T cells sorted from PBMCs, taken more than 4 days after vaccination. The receptors were sampled from a man aged 50 to 59 who received an inactivated influenza vaccine.

This clonotype has more than one count but fewer than ten. The chain combines TRBV7-2 with TRBJ2-1, with D unresolved. The CDR3 contains 13 residues. Germline V gene lookup returns CDR1 SGHTA and CDR2 FQGNSA. Deletions cut 6 bases from V and 2 bases from J, with 8 bases between. CDR3 loop: CASRGPTYNEQFF. CDR3 DNA sequence: TGTGCCAGCAGGGGTCCCACCTACAATGAGCAGTTCTTC.

This clonotype was counted only a few times. This chain connects TRBV11-2 to TRBJ1-2, with D tentatively TRBD1 (5 bases). V lost 5 bases and J 6 bases, leaving 16 bases between the germline ends. The CDR3 covers 14 residues. CDR1 and CDR2 from the germline V gene are SGHAT and FQNNGV. This CDR3 is CASSKRGWRDGYTF. CDR3 DNA: TGTGCCAGCAGCAAAAGGGGATGGAGGGATGGCTACACCTTC.

This clonotype was seen a few times. J is TRBJ2-5 and V is TRBV5-1; TRBD1 matches at 11 bases. CDR3 length: 16 amino acids. The V segment lost 4 bases and the J segment 5 bases; nucleotides outside the gene matches: 10. Germline CDR1 and CDR2: SGHRS and YFSETQ. This CDR3 is CASSVGDRGIRETQYF. CDR3 sequence (DNA): TGCGCCAGCAGCGTAGGGGACAGGGGGATACGGGAGACCCAGTACTTC.

This rearrangement joins TRBV7-9 to TRBJ2-5; maybe TRBD1 (6 bases). In germline, CDR1 is SEHNR, CDR2 FQNEAQ (reference sequence). The CDR3 totals 14 residues. Trimming pared 5 bases from V and 5 bases from J, leaving 15 bases between. The CDR3 nucleotides are TGTGCCAGCAGCCCGGGACACGCAGGGGAGACCCAGTACTTC. It specifies CASSPGHAGETQYF.

This clonotype has only a few counts. The J gene is TRBJ2-1, the V gene TRBV20-1; 12 bases are shared with TRBD2. The CDR3 runs to 15 residues. The J segment lost 0 bases and the V segment lost 6 bases, leaving 3 bases of the junction unmatched. Per the germline V gene, CDR1 is DFQATT and CDR2 is SNEGSKA (reference sequence). CDR3 sequence reads: CSAGLAGRSYNEQFF. The CDR3 bases are TGCAGTGCAGGACTAGCGGGACGCTCCTACAATGAGCAGTTCTTC.

This clonotype has more than one count but fewer than ten. This chain joins TRBV5-1 and TRBJ1-2; D is ambiguous. V shed 6 bases and J shed 0 bases, with 9 bases lying between them. The CDR3 runs to 13 residues. The germline gives CDR1 SGHRS, CDR2 YFSETQ. CDR3 loop: CASKAPANYGYTF. In DNA, the CDR3 is TGCGCCAGCAAGGCCCCTGCTAACTATGGCTACACCTTC.

This chain joins TRBV18 and TRBJ2-7; no definite D call. The CDR3 extends over 12 amino acids. In germline, CDR1 is KGHSH, CDR2 LQKENI. Trimming removed 8 bases from V and 0 bases from J, with 8 bases in between. The CDR3 DNA is TGTGCCAGCAGTCCCGCCTCCTACGAGCAGTACTTC. As protein: CASSPASYEQYF.

V and J are TRBV7-2 and TRBJ2-4; 9 bases agree with TRBD2. CDR1 is SGHTA, CDR2 FQGNSA, per germline. The length of the CDR3 is 17 residues. Unmatched junction bases numbered 8, after V lost 4 bases and J lost 1 base. CDR3 coding DNA: TGTGCCAGCAGCTCCATTAGCGGGAGAGGGGCCAAAAACATTCAGTACTTC. This translates into CASSSISGRGAKNIQYF.